The clone carrying this T cell receptor (beta chain) has just a few counts. This entry belongs to a study of patients and donors after allogeneic stem cell transplantation. TCRdb re-derived calls from the RT-PCR reads in MiXCR, one entry per CDR3 protein. Of about 410,000 distinct CDR3 sequences in the sample, 16% were seen once. The sample comprised blood, either unsorted or a sorted T cell fraction (not recorded which). This sequence was found in a human donor who was either an allogeneic HSCT recipient or a stem cell or donor lymphocyte infusion donor (not recorded which). It is not recorded whose cells these are; they may come from a transplant donor.

The CDR3 sequence: CASSLARGFNQPQHF. The CDR3 DNA is TGTGCCAGCAGCTTAGCGCGGGGGTTCAATCAGCCCCAGCATTTT. V is TRBV7-9 and J is TRBJ1-5; the D gene is possibly TRBD1 (5 bases). Germline V lookup: CDR1 SEHNR, CDR2 FQNEAQ (reference sequence). Trimming stripped 0 bases from V and 3 bases from J, with 9 bases between. This CDR3 has 15 amino acids.